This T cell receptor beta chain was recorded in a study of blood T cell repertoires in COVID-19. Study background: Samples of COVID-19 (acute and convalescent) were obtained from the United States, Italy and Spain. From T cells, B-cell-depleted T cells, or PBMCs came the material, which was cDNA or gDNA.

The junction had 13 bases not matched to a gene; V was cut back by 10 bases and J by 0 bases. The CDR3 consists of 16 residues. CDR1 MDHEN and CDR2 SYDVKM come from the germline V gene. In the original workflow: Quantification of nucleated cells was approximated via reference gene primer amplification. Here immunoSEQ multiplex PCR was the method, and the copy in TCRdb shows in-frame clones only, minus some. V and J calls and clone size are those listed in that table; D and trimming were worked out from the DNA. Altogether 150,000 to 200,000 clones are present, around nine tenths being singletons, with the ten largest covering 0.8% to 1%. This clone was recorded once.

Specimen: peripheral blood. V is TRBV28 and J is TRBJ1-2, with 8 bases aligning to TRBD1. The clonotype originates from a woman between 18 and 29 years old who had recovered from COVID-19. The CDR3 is CATEGTGALTNYGYTF. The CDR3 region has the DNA TGTGCCACCGAGGGGACAGGAGCCTTAACTAACTATGGCTACACCTTC.